This T cell receptor beta chain derives from a study of T cell changes during pregnancy in multiple sclerosis (dated by TCRdb to the late 2010s). In terms of the full investigation: The study examined how the T cell repertoire changed over the course of pregnancy in women with multiple sclerosis.

V sheds 6 bases and J sheds 0 bases, leaving 11 bases between their ends. The germline V gene encodes CDR1 LNHDA and CDR2 SQIVND (reference sequence). The CDR3 runs 14 residues from the cysteine to the phenylalanine. Only the CDR3 DNA stays, 42 bases, in frame from base 1. Library generation was performed with the immunoSEQ multiplex PCR assay. Held by TCRdb, this immuneACCESS table contains in-frame sequences only and omits some clones. Under half of the omission traces to an unresolved V gene where checked; the cause of the rest is unknown. The sample yields around 42,000 clones; about nine tenths were counted once. The top ten clones comprise around 0.5% of the sample. The count of this clone is one. The target of this receptor is not known. No clone much larger than this one lies a single base away; base qualities are absent.

This clonotype originated in a female donor in good health, enrolled as a control in a pregnancy study. Sequencing used CD4+ T cells from peripheral blood mononuclear cells, obtained in the second trimester of pregnancy. Recombination joined TRBV19 with TRBJ1-2, with no reliable assignment of the D segment. At the DNA level, the sequence is TGTGCCAGTAGAAGGCTCGGGGCTAACTATGGCTACACCTTC. This is translated as CASRRLGANYGYTF.